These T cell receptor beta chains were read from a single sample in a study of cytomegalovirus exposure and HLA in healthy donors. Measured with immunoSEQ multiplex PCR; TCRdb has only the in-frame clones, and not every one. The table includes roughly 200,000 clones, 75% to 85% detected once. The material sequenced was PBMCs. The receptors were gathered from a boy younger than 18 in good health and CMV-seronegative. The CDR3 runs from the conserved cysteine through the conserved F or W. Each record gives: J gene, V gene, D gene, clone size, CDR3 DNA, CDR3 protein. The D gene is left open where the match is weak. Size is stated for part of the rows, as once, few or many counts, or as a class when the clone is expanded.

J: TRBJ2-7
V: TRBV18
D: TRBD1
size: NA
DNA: TGTGCCAGCTCACCTAGCGAGTTACAGGGGTTTTCCCCCCCCTACGAGCAGTACTTC
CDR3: CASSPSELQGFSPPYEQYF

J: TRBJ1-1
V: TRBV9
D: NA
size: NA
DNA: TGTGCCAGCAGCGTAGGGGGAGTCATGAACACTGAAGCTTTCTTT
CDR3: CASSVGGVMNTEAFF

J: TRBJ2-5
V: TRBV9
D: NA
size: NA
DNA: TGTGCCAGCAGCGTAGGGCAGGGCCAAGAGACCCAGTACTTC
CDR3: CASSVGQGQETQYF

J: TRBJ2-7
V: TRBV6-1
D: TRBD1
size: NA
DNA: TGTGCCAGCAGTGTAAGTTATGGGACAGGGTCTTCCTACGAGCAGTACTTC
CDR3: CASSVSYGTGSSYEQYF

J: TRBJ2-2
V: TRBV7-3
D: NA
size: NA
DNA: TGTGCCAGCAGCTTAAAGGGGTCCGGGGAGCTGTTTTTT
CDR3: CASSLKGSGELFF

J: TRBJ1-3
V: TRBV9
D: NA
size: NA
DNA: TGTGCCAGCAGCGTATCGGGGGACTCTGGAAACACCATATATTTT
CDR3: CASSVSGDSGNTIYF

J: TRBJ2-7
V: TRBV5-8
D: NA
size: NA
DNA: TGTGCCAGCAGCTTAAGCCTAGGGACTCCGCCCCTCTACGAGCAGTACTTC
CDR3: CASSLSLGTPPLYEQYF

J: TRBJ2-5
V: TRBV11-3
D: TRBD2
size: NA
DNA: TGTGCCAGCAGCTTAAGGGTAGCGGGAGGCGGGGAGACCCAGTACTTC
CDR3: CASSLRVAGGGETQYF

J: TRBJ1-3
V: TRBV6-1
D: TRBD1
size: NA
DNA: TGTGCCAGCAGTCCCTTGGGACAGGGAAACACCATATATTTT
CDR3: CASSPLGQGNTIYF

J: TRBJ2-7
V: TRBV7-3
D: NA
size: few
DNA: TGTGCCAGCAGCTTAAGTCCCGGCTACGAGCAGTACTTC
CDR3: CASSLSPGYEQYF

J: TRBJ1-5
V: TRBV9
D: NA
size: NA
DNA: TGTGCCAGCAGCGTAGGGCCGGGATTGGGGCAGCCCCAGCATTTT
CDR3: CASSVGPGLGQPQHF

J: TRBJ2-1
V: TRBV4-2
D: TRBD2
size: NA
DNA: TGTGCCAGCAGCCAGGCATGGACTAGCGGGAGGGAAGAGCAGTTCTTC
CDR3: CASSQAWTSGREEQFF

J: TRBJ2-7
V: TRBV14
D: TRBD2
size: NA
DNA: TGTGCCAGCAGCCGACTAGCGGGACGGTACGAGCAGTACTTC
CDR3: CASSRLAGRYEQYF

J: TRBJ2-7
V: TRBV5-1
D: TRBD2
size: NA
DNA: TGCGCCAGCAGCTTGGGCGGGGGATTCGAGCAGTACTTC
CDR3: CASSLGGGFEQYF

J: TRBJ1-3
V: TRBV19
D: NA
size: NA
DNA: TGTGCCAGTAGTACCGGGACAACTGGAAACACCATATATTTT
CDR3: CASSTGTTGNTIYF

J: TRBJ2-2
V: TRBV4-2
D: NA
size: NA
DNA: TGTGCCAGCAGCCAAGATCTCGGGGAGAGGACCGGGGAGCTGTTTTTT
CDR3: CASSQDLGERTGELFF

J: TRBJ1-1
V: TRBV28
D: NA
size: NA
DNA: TGTGCCAGCAGTTTGTCCCAGGTATCTCCCGGAACTGAAGCTTTCTTT
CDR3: CASSLSQVSPGTEAFF

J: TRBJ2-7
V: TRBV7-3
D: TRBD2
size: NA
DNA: TGTGCCAGCAGCGTCGGGACTAGCGGGAGGGGCGAGCAGTACTTC
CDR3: CASSVGTSGRGEQYF

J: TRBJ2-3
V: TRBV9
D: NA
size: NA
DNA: TGTGCCAGCAGTGTGGACGAACGGCGTTTCCGCGGGACAGATACGCAGTATTTT
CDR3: CASSVDERRFRGTDTQYF

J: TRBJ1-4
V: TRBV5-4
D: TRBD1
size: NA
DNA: TGTGCCAGCAGCAGGGGGACAGTAAGCGCAACTAATGAAAAACTGTTTTTT
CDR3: CASSRGTVSATNEKLFF

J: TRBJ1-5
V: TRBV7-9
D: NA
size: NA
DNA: TGTGCCAGCAGCTTCGATGCAGAGCCCCAGCATTTT
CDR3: CASSFDAEPQHF

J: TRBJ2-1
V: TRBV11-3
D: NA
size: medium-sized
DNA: TGTGCCAGCAGCTACCAGCCGGGGGAGCAGTTCTTC
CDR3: CASSYQPGEQFF

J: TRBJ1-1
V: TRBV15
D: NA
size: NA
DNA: TGTGCCACCAGCAGAGGCGTTAACACTGAAGCTTTCTTT
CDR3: CATSRGVNTEAFF

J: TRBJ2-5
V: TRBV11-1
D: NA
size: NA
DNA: TGTGCCAGCAGCTTACAGGGGACCCAGTACTTC
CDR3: CASSLQGTQYF

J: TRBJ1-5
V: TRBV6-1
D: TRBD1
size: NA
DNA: TGTGCCACCACGCAAACAGGGGATCAGCCCCAGCATTTT
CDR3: CATTQTGDQPQHF

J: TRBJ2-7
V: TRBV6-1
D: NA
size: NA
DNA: TGTGCCAGCAGCGAATGGGACGGGAGCTCCTACGAGCAGTACTTC
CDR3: CASSEWDGSSYEQYF

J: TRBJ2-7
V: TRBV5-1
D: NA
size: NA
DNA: TGCGCCAGCAGCTTAGGGGGACATCTCTACTACGAGCAGTACTTC
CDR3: CASSLGGHLYYEQYF

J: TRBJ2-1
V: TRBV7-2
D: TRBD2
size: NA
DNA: TGTGCCAGCAGCTTACGAACTAGCGGGAGAGGCAATGAGCAGTTCTTC
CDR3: CASSLRTSGRGNEQFF

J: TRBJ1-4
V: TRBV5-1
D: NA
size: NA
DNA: TGCGCCAGCAGCTTGGGGGGAGGTACTAATGAAAAACTGTTTTTT
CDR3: CASSLGGGTNEKLFF

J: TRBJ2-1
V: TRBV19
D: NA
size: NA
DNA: TGTGCCAGTATTGGGAGCGCCTACAATGAGCAGTTCTTC
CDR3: CASIGSAYNEQFF

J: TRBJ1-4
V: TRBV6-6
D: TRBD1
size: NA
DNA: TGTGCCAGCAGGACGACAGGGGCGACTAATGAAAAACTGTTTTTT
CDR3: CASRTTGATNEKLFF

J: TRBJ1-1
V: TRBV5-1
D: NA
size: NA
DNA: TGCGCCAGCAGCTTGACGCAGGGGATGAGAACTGAAGCTTTCTTT
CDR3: CASSLTQGMRTEAFF

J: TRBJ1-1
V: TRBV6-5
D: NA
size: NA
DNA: TGTGCCAGCAGCTCCACCGGGACTCGAGCTTTCTTT
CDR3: CASSSTGTRAFF

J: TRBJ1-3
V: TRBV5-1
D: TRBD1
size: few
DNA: TGCGCCAGCAGCTTGGGGGGGGACAGCTCTGGAAACACCATATATTTT
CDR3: CASSLGGDSSGNTIYF

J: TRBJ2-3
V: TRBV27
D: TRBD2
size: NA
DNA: TGTGCCAGCAGGGCTAGCGGGATCCCATATACGCAGTATTTT
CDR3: CASRASGIPYTQYF

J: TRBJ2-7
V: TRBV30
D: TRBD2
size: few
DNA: TGTGCCTGGAGTAAATGGGCGGGGGTCCCCGACGAGCAGTACTTC
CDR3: CAWSKWAGVPDEQYF

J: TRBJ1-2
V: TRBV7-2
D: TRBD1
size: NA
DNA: TGTGCCAGCAGCGCACCTAACAGGGGCAGAAAAGGTGGCTACACCTTC
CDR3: CASSAPNRGRKGGYTF

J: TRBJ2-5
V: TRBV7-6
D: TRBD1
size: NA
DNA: TGTGCCAGCAGAGAAAGGCCGGGACAGGGAGACCGAGAGACCCAGTACTTC
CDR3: CASRERPGQGDRETQYF

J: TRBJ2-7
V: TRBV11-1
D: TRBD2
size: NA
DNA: TGTGCCAGCAGCCCCGGGACTAGCGGGAGATTTTTCTACGAGCAGTACTTC
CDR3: CASSPGTSGRFFYEQYF

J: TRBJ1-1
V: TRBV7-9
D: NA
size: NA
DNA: TGTGCCAGCAGGTCCACGACAATCGAATTAGGAGAAGCTTTCTTT
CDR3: CASRSTTIELGEAFF

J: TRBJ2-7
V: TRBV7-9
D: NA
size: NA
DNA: TGTGCCAGCAGCCCTCCCAGCTACGAGCAGTACTTC
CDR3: CASSPPSYEQYF

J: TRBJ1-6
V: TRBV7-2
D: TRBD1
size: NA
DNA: TGTGCCAGCAGCCTCAGACAGGGAGGAGGATCACCCCTCCACTTT
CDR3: CASSLRQGGGSPLHF

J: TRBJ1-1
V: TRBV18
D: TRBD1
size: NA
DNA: TGTGCCAGCTCACCGCGGGACAGGGGAATTGAAGCTTTCTTT
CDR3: CASSPRDRGIEAFF

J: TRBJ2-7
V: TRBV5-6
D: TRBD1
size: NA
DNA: TGTGCCAGCAGCTTGGGGACAGGGGGGAACGAGCAGTACTTC
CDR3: CASSLGTGGNEQYF

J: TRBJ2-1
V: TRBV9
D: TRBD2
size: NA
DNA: TGTGCCAGCAGCGATTCTACACTAGCGGGGGAAAGCTCCTACAATGAGCAGTTCTTC
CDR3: CASSDSTLAGESSYNEQFF

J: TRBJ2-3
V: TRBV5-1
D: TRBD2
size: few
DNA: TGCGCCAGCAGCTTGGCCTCAAGTAGCGGGGTTCCAGATACGCAGTATTTT
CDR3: CASSLASSSGVPDTQYF

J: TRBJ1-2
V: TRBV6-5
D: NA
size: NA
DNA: TGTGCCAGCGGACTAGACAGGTATCAGGACTACACCTTC
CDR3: CASGLDRYQDYTF

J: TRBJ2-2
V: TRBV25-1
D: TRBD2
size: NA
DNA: TGTGCCAGCAAGAGAGCGGGAGATTCCGGGGAGCTGTTTTTT
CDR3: CASKRAGDSGELFF

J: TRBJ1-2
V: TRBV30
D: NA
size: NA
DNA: TGTGCCTGGAGTCGCGGGAACTATGGCTACACCTTC
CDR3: CAWSRGNYGYTF

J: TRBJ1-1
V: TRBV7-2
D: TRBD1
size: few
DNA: TGTGCCAGCAGCTTTGGGACAGTGAACACTGAAGCTTTCTTT
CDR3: CASSFGTVNTEAFF

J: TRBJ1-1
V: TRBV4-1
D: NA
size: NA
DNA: TGCGCCAGCAGCCAAGATTTTCACAGGACTATGAACACTGAAGCTTTCTTT
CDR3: CASSQDFHRTMNTEAFF

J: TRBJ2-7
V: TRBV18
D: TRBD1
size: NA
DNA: TGTGCCAGCTCAGAAACAGGGGGCCACGAGCAGTACTTC
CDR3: CASSETGGHEQYF

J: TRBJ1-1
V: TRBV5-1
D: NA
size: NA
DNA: TGCGCCAGCAGCTTGGAGGGGGGGTGGCCCACTGAAGCTTTCTTT
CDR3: CASSLEGGWPTEAFF

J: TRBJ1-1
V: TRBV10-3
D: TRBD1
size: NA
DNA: TGTGCCATCAGTGAGGGTTCGGACAGGTTGAACACTGAAGCTTTCTTT
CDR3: CAISEGSDRLNTEAFF

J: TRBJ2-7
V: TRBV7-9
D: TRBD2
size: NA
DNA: TGTTCCAGCAGCTCCTGGACTAGATCCGAGCAGTACTTC
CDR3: CSSSSWTRSEQYF